This record looks at one T cell receptor beta chain sequence and its context. Study processing details: Using reference gene primer amplification, nucleated cell counts were estimated. Method: immunoSEQ multiplex PCR; TCRdb's copy keeps in-frame clones and lacks some. V and J calls and clone size are copied from that table; D and trimming were computed from the DNA. Here the sample spans about 90,000 clones, more than 70% being singletons. This record belongs to a study of blood T cell repertoires in COVID-19. Germline V gene sequence: CDR1 KGHSH, CDR2 LQKENI. The V end was cut by 3 bases, the J end by 4 bases, with 15 bases between. The CDR3 runs to 15 residues.

Sequencing was performed on peripheral blood. The source of this sequence is a middle-aged man with COVID-19, enrolled during active disease. This chain links TRBV18 with TRBJ1-1, with a tentative D call TRBD1 (6 bases). In DNA, the CDR3 is TGTGCCAGCTCACCCGCAGGGGAGGGGTCCACTGAAGCTTTCTTT. Translated, it gives CASSPAGEGSTEAFF. The whole variable domain, filled in from reference TRBV18 and TRBJ1-1, reads NAGVMQNPRHLVRRRGQEARLRCSPMKGHSHVYWYRQLPEEGLKFMVYLQKENIIDESGMPKERFSAEFPKEGPSILRIQQVVRGDSAAYFCASSPAGEGSTEAFFGQGTRLTVV.